One sample yielded the 17 T cell receptor beta chains listed below, sequenced in a study of blood T cells in healthy people across ages. A second PCR, run for about 7 to 11 cycles, used a sample-barcoded 5' primer plus a J-beta primer mix. From the 5' RACE reads, TCRdb called clonotypes with MiXCR, one entry per CDR3 protein. The sample lists about 1.8 million distinct CDR3 sequences, around 50% occurring once. The specimen was blood. These receptor sequences come from a woman aged 40 to 50 in good health.

The chain is built from TRBV6-1 and TRBJ2-1; D is unclear. The CDR3 sequence is 13 residues long. The V gene's germline CDR1 is MNHNS and CDR2 SASEGT. The V gene lost 6 bases and the J gene lost 11 bases, with 17 bases spanning the gap. The chain's CDR3 is CASRETFGMKQFF. The CDR3 region has the DNA TGTGCCAGCAGGGAGACCTTTGGCATGAAGCAGTTCTTC.

In its sample, this clonotype was seen once. This chain connects TRBV20-1 to TRBJ1-2, with unresolved D. The CDR3 length is 13 residues. Trimming pared 0 bases from V and 7 bases from J, leaving 12 bases between. The germline V gene has CDR1 DFQATT and CDR2 SNEGSKA (reference sequence). Written as DNA, the CDR3 is TGCAGTGCTAGAGATCGTACTGTAAGTGGCTACACCTTC. Residues: CSARDRTVSGYTF.

The CDR3 here is CATSAGGEYEQYF. The CDR3 coding sequence is TGTGCCACCAGTGCAGGTGGAGAATACGAGCAGTACTTC. V gene TRBV24-1 combines with J gene TRBJ2-5; the D is unclear. The better agreement between TRBJ2-7 and the DNA end casts doubt on the J call. CDR3 size: 13 residues. Germline V gives CDR1 KGHDR, CDR2 SFDVKD.

The V and J genes are TRBV29-1 and TRBJ2-7; 7 positions agree with TRBD2. CDR3 length: 11 amino acids. V shed 5 bases and J 6 bases; nucleotides not matched to a gene: 4. Germline CDR1 reads SQVTM; CDR2 reads ANQGSEA. CDR3 DNA sequence: TGCAGCGTTTGGGGGGAGGGCGAGCAGTACTTC. It is translated as CSVWGEGEQYF.

This clonotype was counted a few times. This chain uses TRBV6-5 with TRBJ2-3, with D perhaps TRBD2 (5 bases). The V gene's germline CDR1 is MNHEY and CDR2 SVGAGI. The CDR3 has 16 residues. V lost 0 bases, J lost 2 bases, and 12 bases lay in between. In DNA, the CDR3 is TGTGCCAGCAGTTACTCGAGGGCGGCAGCCACAGATACGCAGTATTTT. The encoded protein is CASSYSRAAATDTQYF.

This chain connects TRBV12-3 or TRBV12-4 to TRBJ2-5, with D possibly being TRBD2 (5 bases). V dropped 1 base and J dropped 2 bases, with 11 bases sitting between them. The CDR3 runs 15 residues. CDR3 sequence reads: CASSLGASWQETQYF. In DNA form, the CDR3 reads TGTGCCAGCAGTTTAGGGGCTAGCTGGCAAGAGACCCAGTACTTC.

The J gene is TRBJ1-5, the V gene TRBV3-1, with D hard to call. The germline V and J ends were trimmed by 0 bases and 1 base, with 7 bases remaining between them. The CDR3 has 15 residues. The germline V gene has CDR1 LGHDT and CDR2 YNNKEL (reference sequence). The CDR3 reads CASSQDLKSNQPQHF. CDR3 DNA sequence: TGTGCCAGCAGCCAAGATCTTAAGAGCAATCAGCCCCAGCATTTT.

This clonotype was detected a few times. This rearrangement joins TRBV9 to TRBJ2-4; a weak D match, TRBD1 (6 bases). The CDR3 contains 12 residues. V shed 7 bases and J shed 1 base, with 6 bases lying between them. CDR1 is SGDLS and CDR2 is YYNGEE in the germline V gene. For the CDR3, the DNA is TGTGCCAGCCAGGGGGCCAAAAACATTCAGTACTTC. Protein sequence: CASQGAKNIQYF.

The rearrangement uses TRBV20-1 and TRBJ2-5; D unclear. The V end was cut by 5 bases, the J end by 1 base, with 8 bases between. The CDR3 runs 12 residues. Germline V gene lookup returns CDR1 DFQATT and CDR2 SNEGSKA (reference sequence). In DNA form, the CDR3 reads TGCAGTGCTGCACAGATCCAAGAGACCCAGTACTTC. The encoded protein is CSAAQIQETQYF.

This clonotype came up a few times. V and J are TRBV11-3 and TRBJ2-1; tentatively, D is TRBD1 or TRBD2 (6 bases each). Trimming took 5 bases from V and 5 from J, leaving 16 bases between them. Germline CDR1 SGHNT, CDR2 YENEEA. The length of the CDR3 is 15 residues. CDR3 coding DNA: TGTGCCAGCAGCGCCCGGGGGCGGACAGACAATGAGCAGTTCTTC. This translates into CASSARGRTDNEQFF.

This clonotype was seen a handful of times. This chain links TRBV20-1 with TRBJ2-5; 7 bases line up with TRBD1. This CDR3 has 12 amino acids. Trimming removed 6 bases from V and 4 bases from J; junction bases left unmatched: 5. The germline gives CDR1 DFQATT, CDR2 SNEGSKA (reference sequence). In DNA, the CDR3 is TGCAGTGCAATGAGACAGGGAGAGACCCAGTACTTC. It translates to CSAMRQGETQYF.

V and J are TRBV4-3 and TRBJ2-1; D is tentatively TRBD1 or TRBD2 (5 bases each). Trimming took 1 base from V and 3 from J, leaving 16 bases between them. The germline CDR1 and CDR2 sequences are LGHNA and YSLEER. The CDR3 is 17 residues long. CDR3 sequence (DNA): TGCGCCAGCAGCCAAGGCTGGGGGATCACTCTCTACAATGAGCAGTTCTTC. Its translation is CASSQGWGITLYNEQFF.

The V and J genes are TRBV12-3 or TRBV12-4 and TRBJ2-1; D gene unclear. There are 16 residues in the CDR3. Between the trimmed V and J ends, which lost 6 bases and 0 bases, there was a span of 15 bases. CDR3 sequence reads: CASSPWVPRSYNEQFF. The CDR3 nucleotides read TGTGCCAGCAGCCCGTGGGTGCCACGCTCCTACAATGAGCAGTTCTTC.

V gene TRBV28 combines with J gene TRBJ2-6; TRBD1 matches at 7 bases. CDR1 is MDHEN, CDR2 SYDVKM, per germline. J gave up 4 bases and V 3 bases, and 12 bases lay outside the gene matches. The CDR3 extends over 18 amino acids. The CDR3 region is CASSFWDSSPAGANVLTF. CDR3 DNA: TGTGCCAGCAGTTTTTGGGACAGTAGTCCCGCCGGGGCCAACGTCCTGACTTTC.

This clonotype was observed a few times. This chain links TRBV27 with TRBJ2-2, with 9 bases identical to TRBD1. CDR3 length equals 19 residues. CDR1 is MNHEY, CDR2 SMNVEV, per germline (reference sequence). Germline trimming cut 7 bases from V and 0 bases from J; bases unmatched to any gene: 15. CDR3 in amino acids: CASTFLGQGRSTNTGELFF. The CDR3 coding sequence is TGTGCCAGCACCTTTCTGGGACAGGGACGCTCTACGAACACCGGGGAGCTGTTTTTT.

The rearrangement links TRBV20-1 to TRBJ2-5; D is perhaps TRBD1 (5 bases). The germline V gene has CDR1 DFQATT and CDR2 SNEGSKA (reference sequence). The V end lost 6 bases, the J end lost 4 bases, and 21 bases lay between the germline ends. This CDR3 has 15 amino acids. The CDR3 loop reads CSARAVGALPETQYF. As DNA, the CDR3 is TGCAGTGCCCGTGCGGTAGGGGCGCTTCCAGAGACCCAGTACTTC.

As for this clonotype: A junction boundary mismatches the germline segment, possibly from a read error. The V gene is TRBV6-6, the J gene TRBJ2-3; a possible D gene is TRBD1 (5 bases). Per germline, CDR1 MNHNY and CDR2 SVGAGI (reference sequence). CDR3 length: 14 residues. The CDR3 region has the DNA TGTGCCAGCAGTTTCACAGGTTTATCAGATACGCGGTATTTT. Its protein is CASSFTGLSDTRYF.